This T cell receptor (beta chain) was identified in a study of T-cell memory formation after mild COVID-19. Study-wide findings and caveats: CD4/CD8 balance characterized clones contracting day 15 to 85, and CD4+ skew characterized later expanders. The pre-infection memory compartment contained some responding clones, suggesting cross-reactive memory joined.

V was clipped by 5 bases and J by 10 bases; unmatched bases: 10. The CDR3 contains 16 residues. Barcoded TCR alpha and TCR beta cDNA libraries with UMIs came from 5'RACE using constant-segment primers. MiXCR, run by TCRdb on the 5' RACE reads, gives a single entry per CDR3 protein. Of about 500,000 distinct CDR3 sequences detected, 20% appear once; the ten largest clones hold approximately 12%. In its sample, this clonotype was seen many times. Its specificity is not known. The chain uses TRBV12-3 or TRBV12-4 and TRBJ1-6, with 11 bases that match TRBD1. The sequenced material came from PBMCs or a T cell subset sorted from them (not recorded which). This receptor was identified in an adult woman who had mild COVID-19 (a few samples of this study predate the infection). Cell type and time point are not known. CDR3 nucleotides: TGTGCCAGCAGTCCATGGGCGGGACAGGGGGGCTCACCCCTCCACTTT. Amino acid sequence: CASSPWAGQGGSPLHF.